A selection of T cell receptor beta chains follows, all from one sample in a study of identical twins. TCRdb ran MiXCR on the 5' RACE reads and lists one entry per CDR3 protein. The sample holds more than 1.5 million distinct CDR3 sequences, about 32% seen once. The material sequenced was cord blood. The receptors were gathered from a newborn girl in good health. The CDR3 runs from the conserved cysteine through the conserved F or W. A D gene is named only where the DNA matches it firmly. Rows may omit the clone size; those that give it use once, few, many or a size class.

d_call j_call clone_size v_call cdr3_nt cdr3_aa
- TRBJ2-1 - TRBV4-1 TGCGCCAGCAGCCGACCGGGAATGGGGCTCGTGGAGAATGAGCAGTTCTTC CASSRPGMGLVENEQFF
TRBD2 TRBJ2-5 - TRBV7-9 TGTGCCAGCAACTTATATAGCGGGGCACCCCAAGAGACCCAGTACTTC CASNLYSGAPQETQYF
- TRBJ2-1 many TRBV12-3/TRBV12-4 TGTGCCAGCAGTTTTTCGCTAGCGAATGAGCAGTTCTTC CASSFSLANEQFF
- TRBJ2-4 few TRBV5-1 TGCGCCAGCAGCCCCCCCTATTCCAAAAACATTCAGTACTTC CASSPPYSKNIQYF
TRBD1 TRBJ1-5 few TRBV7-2 TGTGCCAGCAGCTTAGGGGACAGCGATCAGCCCCAGCATTTT CASSLGDSDQPQHF
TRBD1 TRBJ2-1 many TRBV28 TGTGCCAGCAGTTTGTACACAGGGGCCAATGAGCAGTTCTTC CASSLYTGANEQFF
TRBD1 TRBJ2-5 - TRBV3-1 TGTGCCAGCAGCCAAGATCGAGGACAGGGGGGGAAAGAGACCCAGTACTTC CASSQDRGQGGKETQYF
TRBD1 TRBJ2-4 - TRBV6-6 TGTGCCAGCAGCCCAGGGGGCGAACCCAAAAACATTCAGTACTTC CASSPGGEPKNIQYF
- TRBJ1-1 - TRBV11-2 TGTGCCAGCAGCTCCACATCGCACACTGAAGCTTTCTTT CASSSTSHTEAFF
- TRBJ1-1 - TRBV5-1 TGCGCCAGCAGCTTGGCGGACGGGAACACTGAAGCTTTCTTT CASSLADGNTEAFF
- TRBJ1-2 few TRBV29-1 TGCAGCGTTGAAGTCCCGGGAGGAACTAACTATGGCTACACCTTC CSVEVPGGTNYGYTF
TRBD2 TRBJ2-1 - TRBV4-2 TGTGCCAGCAGAAGGACTAGCGGCCAAGAGACCCAGTTCTTC CASRRTSGQETQFF
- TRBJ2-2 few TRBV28 TGTGCCATCGAACAGGGGGAGGGAACCGGGGAGCTGTTTTTT CAIEQGEGTGELFF
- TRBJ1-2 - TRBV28 TGTGCCAGCAGTTTCGCACTTTACTATGGCTACACCTTC CASSFALYYGYTF
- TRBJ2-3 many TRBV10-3 TGTGCCATCAGTGTGCCGGGGGAGGGCACAGATACGCAGTATTTT CAISVPGEGTDTQYF
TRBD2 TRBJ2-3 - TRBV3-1 TGTGCCAGCAGCCAAGTACCCGGGACTAGCGGGTTTACTAGCACAGATACGCAGTATTTT CASSQVPGTSGFTSTDTQYF
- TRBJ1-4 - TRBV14 TGTGCCAGCAGCCCCAGGGTATCGGCTAATGAAAAACTGTTTTTT CASSPRVSANEKLFF
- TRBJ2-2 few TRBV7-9 TGTGCCAGCAGCTACCCGAACAGGGAAATCACCGGGGAGCTGTTTTTT CASSYPNREITGELFF
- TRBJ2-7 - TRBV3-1 TGTGCCAGCAGCCAAGCCTGTTGGGGGGGCAATGAGCAGTACTTC CASSQACWGGNEQYF
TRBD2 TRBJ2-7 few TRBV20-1 TGCAGTGCTAGAGATTTCGGGAGGGGTTCCTACGAGCAGTACTTC CSARDFGRGSYEQYF
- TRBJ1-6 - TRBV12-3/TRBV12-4 TGTGCCAGCAGGACCTCGGCGAAATCACCCCTCCACTTT CASRTSAKSPLHF
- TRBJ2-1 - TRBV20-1 TGCAGTGCTAGTTCTGATTCCCACACGAATGAGCAGTTCTTC CSASSDSHTNEQFF
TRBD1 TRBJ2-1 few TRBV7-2 TGTGCCAGCAGCTCATCCCGACAGGGGGTTTACAATGAGCAGTTCTTC CASSSSRQGVYNEQFF
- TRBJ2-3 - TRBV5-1 TGCGCCAGCAGCTTGAATGGAGGTCCCGCAGATACGCAGTATTTT CASSLNGGPADTQYF
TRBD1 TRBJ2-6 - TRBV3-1 TGTGCCAGCAGCAGGGGACAGGCCGTCTCTGGGGCCAACGTCCTGACTTTC CASSRGQAVSGANVLTF
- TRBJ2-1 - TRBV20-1 TGCAGTGCAAATCCGGGGGGCCCAATCTTTTACAATGAGCAGTTCTTC CSANPGGPIFYNEQFF
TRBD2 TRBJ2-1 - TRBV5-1 TGCGCCAGCAGCTCCCAACTACTAGCGGATAGGAGCTCCTACAATGAGCAGTTCTTC CASSSQLLADRSSYNEQFF